The clone carrying this T cell receptor beta chain was observed at least ten times. These data belong to a study of T cells after yellow fever vaccination. TCRdb reanalysed the 5' RACE reads using MiXCR and keeps one entry per CDR3 protein. The sample carries about 230,000 distinct CDR3 sequences, approximately 6.8% recorded once. Germline V gives CDR1 SGHVS, CDR2 FQNEAQ. This CDR3 region has 17 residues. Unmatched junction bases numbered 11, after V lost 5 bases and J lost 7 bases. The rearrangement joins TRBV7-8 to TRBJ2-1, with TRBD2 matching over 13 bases. The sequence derives from a young man who received the YFV17D yellow fever vaccine. This sample comprised CD4+ T cells sorted from PBMCs, obtained on the day of the yellow fever booster vaccination. CDR3 in amino acids: CASSGSPSGLAGNEQFF. In nucleotides, the CDR3 is TGTGCCAGCAGCGGATCCCCCTCGGGACTAGCGGGAAATGAGCAGTTCTTC.